This paragraph reports one TCR beta chain. The data were produced by immunoSEQ multiplex PCR, yet TCRdb's version contains in-frame clones alone and is incomplete. The data hold about 2.3 million clones, with 85% to 95% observed a single time. This specimen comes from a study of shared clonotypes between healthy human individuals. Sample: naive CD4+ T cells from PBMCs. Described subset: CD45RA+ positively selected. This TCR came from a man aged 18 to 35 in good health. Some clones in this sample may be carry-over from other donors' samples.

The CDR3 sequence is CASSSDGRLAGYTF. In DNA form, the CDR3 reads TGCGCCAGCAGCTCCGACGGAAGGTTGGCGGGCTACACCTTC. The V call is TRBV5-1, the J call TRBJ1-2, with D unclear. CDR3 length equals 14 residues. The germline gives CDR1 SGHRS, CDR2 YFSETQ. Trimming left V 3 bases short and J 8 bases short, with 17 bases between.